A single sample gave rise to the 11 T cell receptor beta chains below, sequenced in a study of T cell changes during pregnancy in multiple sclerosis. Sequenced by immunoSEQ multiplex PCR; TCRdb stores in-frame clones only, minus some. The sample yields 99,000 or so clones, 85% to 95% seen once. Source: peripheral blood, taken after pregnancy. Source of these receptors: a female donor with multiple sclerosis, enrolled in a pregnancy study.

The gene calls are TRBV25-1 and TRBJ2-3; D is unresolved. The CDR3 contains 11 residues. Per the germline V gene, CDR1 is MGHDK and CDR2 is SYGVNS. Trimming removed 6 bases from V and 2 bases from J, with 3 bases in between. The CDR3 here is CASSLTDTQYF. The CDR3 nucleotides read TGTGCCAGCAGCCTCACAGATACGCAGTATTTT.

V usage is TRBV5-4 and J usage is TRBJ2-7, with 9 bases that match TRBD1. This CDR3 is 14 amino acids long. CDR1 is SGHNT and CDR2 is YYREEE in the germline V gene (reference sequence). The junction had 4 bases not matched to a gene; V was cut back by 4 bases and J by 2 bases. The DNA of the CDR3 is TGTGCCAGCAGCGCCGGACAGGGGCCCTACGAGCAGTACTTC. It translates to CASSAGQGPYEQYF.

The chain has TRBV7-9 and TRBJ2-1, with 11 positions matching TRBD2. CDR1 SEHNR and CDR2 FQNEAQ come from the germline V gene (reference sequence). This CDR3 contains 15 residues. V shed 5 bases, J shed 7 bases, and the junction held 7 bases outside the gene matches. CDR3 residues: CASSDSLAGGNEQFF. The CDR3 coding sequence is TGTGCCAGCAGCGATAGCTTAGCGGGGGGGAATGAGCAGTTCTTC.

V usage is TRBV7-6 and J usage is TRBJ2-6; D is unclear. The CDR3 runs to 15 residues. Germline V gives CDR1 SGHVS, CDR2 FNYEAQ. V was pared by 7 bases and J by 0 bases, with 10 bases between. CDR3 sequence (DNA): TGTGCCAGCACCCCAGTCATCTCTGGGGCCAACGTCCTGACTTTC. Residues: CASTPVISGANVLTF. Full variable domain (missing parts from reference TRBV7-6 and TRBJ2-6): GAGVSQSPRYKVTKRGQDVALRCDPISGHVSLYWYRQALGQGPEFLTYFNYEAQQDKSGLPNDRFSAERPEGSISTLTIQRTEQRDSAMYRCASTPVISGANVLTFGAGSRLTVL.

This clone was observed a single time. The chain recombines TRBV18 with TRBJ2-2, with 8 bases lining up with TRBD1. Trimming at V came to 1 base and at J to 1 base, leaving 5 bases not matched to a gene. This CDR3 is built from 17 residues. Germline CDR1 and CDR2: KGHSH and LQKENI. In DNA, the CDR3 is TGTGCCAGCTCACCACGGACAGGGAGAATGAACACCGGGGAGCTGTTTTTT. Its protein product is CASSPRTGRMNTGELFF.

This clone came up once. The chain carries TRBV30 and TRBJ1-2; 9 positions match TRBD1. There are 14 residues in the CDR3. Trimming took 5 bases from V and 2 from J; bases not matched to a gene: 6. Per germline, CDR1 GTSNPN and CDR2 SVGIG (reference sequence). DNA of the CDR3: TGTGCCTGGGGCGGGACAGGGTGGAACTATGGCTACACCTTC. Residues: CAWGGTGWNYGYTF.

The chain is built from TRBV29-1 and TRBJ1-4, with no clear D. Trimming took 5 bases from V and 3 from J, leaving 13 bases between them. The CDR3 runs to 14 residues. Germline V gene lookup returns CDR1 SQVTM and CDR2 ANQGSEA. This chain's CDR3 is CSVRGSRANEKLFF. Written as DNA, the CDR3 is TGCAGCGTTAGAGGGTCCCGGGCTAATGAAAAACTGTTTTTT.

For the CDR3, the DNA is TGTGCCAGCAGTGTTACAGGGGATTCGTTGTACAATGAGCAGTTCTTC. This encodes CASSVTGDSLYNEQFF. The J gene is TRBJ2-1, the V gene TRBV6-1, with TRBD1 matching over 7 bases. Germline loops: CDR1 MNHNS, CDR2 SASEGT. The CDR3 spans 16 residues. Trimming took 4 bases from V and 4 from J; bases not matched to a gene: 10.

The CDR3 DNA follows: TGTGCCAGCAGGGCTGGAGGAGCGGGGTCAAATGAGCAGTTCTTC. Its protein is CASRAGGAGSNEQFF. The chain uses TRBV7-2 and TRBJ2-1, with 7 bases fitting TRBD2. The germline V gene has CDR1 SGHTA and CDR2 FQGNSA. V gave up 6 bases and J gave up 7 bases; unmatched junction bases: 12. The CDR3 spans 15 residues.

This rearrangement joins TRBV5-1 to TRBJ2-3; 16 nucleotides align to TRBD2. Germline V gene data show CDR1 as SGHRS and CDR2 as YFSETQ. The CDR3 sequence is 19 residues long. The ends lost 3 bases at V and 3 bases at J; junction bases unmatched: 10. The CDR3 nucleotides are TGCGCCAGCAGCTGGGACCCGGGACTAGCGGGAGGGAGGACAGATACGCAGTATTTT. As protein: CASSWDPGLAGGRTDTQYF.

In the case of this clone: One junction end disagrees with the germline gene, perhaps due to a read error. The J gene is TRBJ2-7, the V gene TRBV27, with 8 bases lining up with TRBD1. The CDR3 is 19 amino acids. Germline V gene lookup returns CDR1 MNHEY and CDR2 SMNVEV (reference sequence). The CDR3 region has the DNA TGTGCCAGCAGCTTATTCTACCATCCGGGACAGGCATCGCTCTCCGAGCAGTACTTC. This translates into CASSLFYHPGQASLSEQYF.